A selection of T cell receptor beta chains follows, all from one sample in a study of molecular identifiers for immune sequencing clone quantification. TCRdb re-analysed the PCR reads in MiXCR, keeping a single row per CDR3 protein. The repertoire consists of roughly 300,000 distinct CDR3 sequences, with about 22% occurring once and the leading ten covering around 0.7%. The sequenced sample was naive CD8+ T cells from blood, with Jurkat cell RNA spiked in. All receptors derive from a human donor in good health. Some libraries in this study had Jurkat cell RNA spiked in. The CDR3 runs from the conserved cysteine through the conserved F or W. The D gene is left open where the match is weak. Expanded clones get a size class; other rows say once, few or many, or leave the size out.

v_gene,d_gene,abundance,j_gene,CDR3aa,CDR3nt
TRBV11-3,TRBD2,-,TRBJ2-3,CASSFSSTSGGAGLDTQYF,TGTGCCAGCAGCTTCTCCTCGACTAGCGGGGGGGCCGGTTTGGATACGCAGTATTTT
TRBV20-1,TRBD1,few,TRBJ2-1,CSARAAGGNEQFF,TGCAGTGCTAGAGCGGCAGGGGGAAATGAGCAGTTCTTC
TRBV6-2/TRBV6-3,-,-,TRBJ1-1,CASSYSRVLASGTEAFF,TGTGCCAGCAGTTACTCGCGCGTGTTAGCGTCTGGCACTGAAGCTTTCTTT
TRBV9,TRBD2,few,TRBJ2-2,CASSVGLAGAVTGELFF,TGTGCCAGCAGCGTAGGTTTAGCGGGGGCGGTCACCGGGGAGCTGTTTTTT
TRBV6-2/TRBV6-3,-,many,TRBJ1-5,CATSYLGGNQPQHF,TGTGCCACCAGTTATCTAGGGGGCAATCAGCCCCAGCATTTT
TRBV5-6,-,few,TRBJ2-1,CASSLGGLMGNEQFF,TGTGCCAGCAGCTTGGGTGGCCTAATGGGCAATGAGCAGTTCTTC
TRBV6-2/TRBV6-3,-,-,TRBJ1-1,CASSRGRSDTEAFF,TGTGCCAGCAGCCGAGGGCGGTCTGACACTGAAGCTTTCTTT
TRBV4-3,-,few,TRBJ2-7,CASSQDIAGTSEQYF,TGCGCCAGCAGCCAAGATATCGCCGGGACAAGCGAGCAGTACTTC
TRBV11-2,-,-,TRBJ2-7,CASSSSFNEQYF,TGTGCCAGCAGCTCGAGTTTTAACGAGCAGTACTTC
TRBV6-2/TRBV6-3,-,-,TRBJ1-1,CASSYAPGREAFF,TGTGCCAGCAGTTACGCTCCGGGACGTGAAGCTTTCTTT
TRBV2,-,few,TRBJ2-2,CASLSPQKSTGELFF,TGTGCCAGCCTGTCCCCGCAAAAGTCCACCGGGGAGCTGTTTTTT
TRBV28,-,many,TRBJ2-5,CASSLALQETQYF,TGTGCCAGCAGTCTAGCGCTACAAGAGACCCAGTACTTC
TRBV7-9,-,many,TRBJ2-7,CASNGGTARLEQYF,TGTGCCAGCAACGGAGGGACGGCACGCCTCGAGCAGTACTTC
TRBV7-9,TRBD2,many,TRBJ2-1,CASSLGLAWGVEQFF,TGTGCCAGCAGCCTCGGACTAGCCTGGGGGGTTGAGCAGTTCTTC
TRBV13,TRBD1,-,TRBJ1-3,CASSSTGGTPGTPIYF,TGTGCCAGCAGCTCGACAGGGGGTACCCCTGGAACCCCCATATATTTT
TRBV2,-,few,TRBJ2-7,CASSEGYGSYEQYF,TGTGCCAGCAGTGAAGGGTACGGAAGCTACGAGCAGTACTTC
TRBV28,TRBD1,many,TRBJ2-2,CASSLSGGYTGELFF,TGTGCCAGCAGTTTATCAGGGGGCTACACCGGGGAGCTGTTTTTT
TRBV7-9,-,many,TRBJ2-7,CASSYPTSYEQYF,TGTGCCAGCAGTTACCCGACAAGCTACGAGCAGTACTTC
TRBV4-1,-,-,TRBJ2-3,CASSQDPQLDMQYF,TGCGCCAGCAGCCAAGATCCTCAGCTAGATATGCAGTATTTT
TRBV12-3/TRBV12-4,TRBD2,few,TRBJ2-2,CASSFGGNGELFF,TGTGCCAGCAGTTTCGGGGGGAACGGGGAGCTGTTTTTT
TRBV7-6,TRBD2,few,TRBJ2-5,CASSLVPSLAGGEETQYF,TGTGCCAGCAGCTTAGTTCCGAGTCTAGCGGGGGGGGAAGAGACCCAGTACTTC
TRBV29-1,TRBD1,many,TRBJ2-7,CSAQGQGSNNEQYF,TGCAGCGCCCAAGGACAGGGAAGCAACAACGAGCAGTACTTC
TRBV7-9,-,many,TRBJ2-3,CASSPPILDTQYF,TGTGCCAGCAGTCCACCGATCTTAGATACGCAGTATTTT
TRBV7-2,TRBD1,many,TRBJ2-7,CASSSTGGSGEQYF,TGTGCCAGCAGCTCTACAGGGGGTTCGGGGGAGCAGTACTTC
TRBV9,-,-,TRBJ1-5,CASSVGQSYQPQHF,TGTGCCAGCAGCGTAGGACAGAGCTATCAGCCCCAGCATTTT
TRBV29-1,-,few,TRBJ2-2,CSVVGGAGELFF,TGCAGCGTTGTCGGTGGGGCTGGGGAGCTGTTTTTT
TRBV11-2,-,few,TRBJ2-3,CASSFSSAAGILNTQYF,TGTGCCAGCAGCTTCTCCAGCGCTGCAGGGATCTTGAATACGCAGTATTTT
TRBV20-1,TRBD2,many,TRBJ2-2,CSGRPGLAGGRGELFF,TGCAGTGGGAGGCCCGGACTAGCGGGAGGGCGAGGGGAGCTGTTTTTT
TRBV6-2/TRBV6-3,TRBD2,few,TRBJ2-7,CASSPSGSHYEQYF,TGTGCCAGCAGCCCAAGCGGGAGCCACTACGAGCAGTACTTC
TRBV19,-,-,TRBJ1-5,CATGAGPQHF,TGTGCCACGGGAGCCGGGCCCCAGCATTTT
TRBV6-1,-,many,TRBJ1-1,CASSPRHLNTEAFF,TGTGCCAGCTCTCCCCGACATCTGAACACTGAAGCTTTCTTT
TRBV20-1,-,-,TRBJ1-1,CSARDRLVTEAFF,TGCAGTGCTAGAGATCGGTTAGTTACTGAAGCTTTCTTT
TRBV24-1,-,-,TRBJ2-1,CATSDPEAQGGSRKHNEQFF,TGTGCCACCAGTGATCCAGAGGCACAGGGAGGCTCCCGGAAGCACAATGAGCAGTTCTTC
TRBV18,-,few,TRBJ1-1,CASSPPGAFNTEAFF,TGTGCCAGCTCACCACCGGGGGCCTTTAACACTGAAGCTTTCTTT
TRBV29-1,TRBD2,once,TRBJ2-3,CSPTVGRERFEDTQYF,TGCAGCCCCACGGTCGGGCGGGAGCGGTTTGAAGATACGCAGTATTTT
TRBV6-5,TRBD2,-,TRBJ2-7,CASSYKWGGAYEQYF,TGTGCCAGCAGTTACAAGTGGGGGGGAGCCTACGAGCAGTACTTC
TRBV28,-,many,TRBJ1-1,CASSLTLGPEAFF,TGTGCCAGCAGTTTAACGCTCGGACCTGAAGCTTTCTTT
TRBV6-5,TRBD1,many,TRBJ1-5,CASSPWTGGNQPQHF,TGTGCCAGCAGTCCCTGGACAGGGGGCAATCAGCCCCAGCATTTT
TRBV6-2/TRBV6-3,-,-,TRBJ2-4,CASSPTPGFYIQYF,TGTGCCAGCAGTCCTACTCCGGGTTTCTACATTCAGTACTTC
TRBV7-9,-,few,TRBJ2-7,CASSLGGSGDEQYF,TGTGCCAGTAGCTTAGGAGGATCTGGTGACGAGCAGTACTTC
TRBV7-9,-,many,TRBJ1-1,CASSETGQYEAFF,TGTGCCAGCAGCGAAACAGGGCAATATGAAGCTTTCTTT
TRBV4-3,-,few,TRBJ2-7,CASSQDLVSYEQYF,TGCGCCAGCAGCCAAGATCTGGTATCCTACGAGCAGTACTTC
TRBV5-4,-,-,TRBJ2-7,CASSPQVYEQYF,TGTGCCAGCAGCCCTCAAGTTTACGAGCAGTACTTC
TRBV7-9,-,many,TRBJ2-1,CASYRDSHEEQFF,TGTGCCTCCTACCGGGACTCGCATGAGGAGCAGTTCTTC
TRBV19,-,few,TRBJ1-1,CASNTAQGINTEAFF,TGTGCCAGTAATACAGCCCAGGGGATTAACACTGAAGCTTTCTTT
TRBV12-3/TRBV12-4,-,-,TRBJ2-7,CASRTGTYEQYF,TGTGCCAGCAGGACTGGGACTTACGAGCAGTACTTC
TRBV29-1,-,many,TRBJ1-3,CSVRDTSGNTIYF,TGCAGCGTCCGAGACACCTCTGGAAACACCATATATTTT
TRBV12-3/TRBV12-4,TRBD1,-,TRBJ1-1,CASIPDRVDTEAFF,TGTGCCAGCATCCCAGACAGGGTAGACACTGAAGCTTTCTTT